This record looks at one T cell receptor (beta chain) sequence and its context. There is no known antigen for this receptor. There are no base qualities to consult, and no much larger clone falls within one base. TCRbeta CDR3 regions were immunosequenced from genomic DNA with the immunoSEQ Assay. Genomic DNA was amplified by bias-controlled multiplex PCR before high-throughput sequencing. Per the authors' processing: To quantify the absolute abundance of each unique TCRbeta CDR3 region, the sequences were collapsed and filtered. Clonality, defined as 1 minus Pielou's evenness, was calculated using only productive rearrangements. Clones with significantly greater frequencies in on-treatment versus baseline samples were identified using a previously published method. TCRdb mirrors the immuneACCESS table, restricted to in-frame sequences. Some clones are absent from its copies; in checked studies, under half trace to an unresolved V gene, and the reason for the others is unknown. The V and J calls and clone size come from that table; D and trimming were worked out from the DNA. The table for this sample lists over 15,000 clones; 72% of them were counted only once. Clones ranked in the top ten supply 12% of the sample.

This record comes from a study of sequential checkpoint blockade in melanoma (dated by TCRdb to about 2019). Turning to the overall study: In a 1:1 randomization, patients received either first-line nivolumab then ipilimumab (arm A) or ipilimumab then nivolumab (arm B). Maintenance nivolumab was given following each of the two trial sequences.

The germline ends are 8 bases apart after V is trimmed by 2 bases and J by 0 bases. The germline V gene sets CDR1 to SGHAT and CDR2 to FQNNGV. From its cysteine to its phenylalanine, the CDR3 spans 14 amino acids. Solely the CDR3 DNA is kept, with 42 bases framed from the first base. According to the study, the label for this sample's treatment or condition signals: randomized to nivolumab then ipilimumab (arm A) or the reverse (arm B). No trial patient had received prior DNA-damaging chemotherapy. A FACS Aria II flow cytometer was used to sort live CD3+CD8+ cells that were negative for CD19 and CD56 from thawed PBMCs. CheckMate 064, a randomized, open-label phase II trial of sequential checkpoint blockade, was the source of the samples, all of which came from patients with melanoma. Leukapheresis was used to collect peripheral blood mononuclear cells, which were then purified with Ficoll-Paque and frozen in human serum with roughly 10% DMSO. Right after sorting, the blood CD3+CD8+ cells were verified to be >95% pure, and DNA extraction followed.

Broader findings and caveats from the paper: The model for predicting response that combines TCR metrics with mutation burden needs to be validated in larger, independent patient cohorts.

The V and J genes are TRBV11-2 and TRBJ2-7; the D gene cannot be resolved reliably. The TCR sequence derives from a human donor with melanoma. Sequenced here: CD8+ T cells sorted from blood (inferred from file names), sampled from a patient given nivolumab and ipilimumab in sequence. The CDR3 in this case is CASSLSPGSYEQYF. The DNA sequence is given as TGTGCCAGCAGCTTATCTCCGGGCTCCTACGAGCAGTACTTC.